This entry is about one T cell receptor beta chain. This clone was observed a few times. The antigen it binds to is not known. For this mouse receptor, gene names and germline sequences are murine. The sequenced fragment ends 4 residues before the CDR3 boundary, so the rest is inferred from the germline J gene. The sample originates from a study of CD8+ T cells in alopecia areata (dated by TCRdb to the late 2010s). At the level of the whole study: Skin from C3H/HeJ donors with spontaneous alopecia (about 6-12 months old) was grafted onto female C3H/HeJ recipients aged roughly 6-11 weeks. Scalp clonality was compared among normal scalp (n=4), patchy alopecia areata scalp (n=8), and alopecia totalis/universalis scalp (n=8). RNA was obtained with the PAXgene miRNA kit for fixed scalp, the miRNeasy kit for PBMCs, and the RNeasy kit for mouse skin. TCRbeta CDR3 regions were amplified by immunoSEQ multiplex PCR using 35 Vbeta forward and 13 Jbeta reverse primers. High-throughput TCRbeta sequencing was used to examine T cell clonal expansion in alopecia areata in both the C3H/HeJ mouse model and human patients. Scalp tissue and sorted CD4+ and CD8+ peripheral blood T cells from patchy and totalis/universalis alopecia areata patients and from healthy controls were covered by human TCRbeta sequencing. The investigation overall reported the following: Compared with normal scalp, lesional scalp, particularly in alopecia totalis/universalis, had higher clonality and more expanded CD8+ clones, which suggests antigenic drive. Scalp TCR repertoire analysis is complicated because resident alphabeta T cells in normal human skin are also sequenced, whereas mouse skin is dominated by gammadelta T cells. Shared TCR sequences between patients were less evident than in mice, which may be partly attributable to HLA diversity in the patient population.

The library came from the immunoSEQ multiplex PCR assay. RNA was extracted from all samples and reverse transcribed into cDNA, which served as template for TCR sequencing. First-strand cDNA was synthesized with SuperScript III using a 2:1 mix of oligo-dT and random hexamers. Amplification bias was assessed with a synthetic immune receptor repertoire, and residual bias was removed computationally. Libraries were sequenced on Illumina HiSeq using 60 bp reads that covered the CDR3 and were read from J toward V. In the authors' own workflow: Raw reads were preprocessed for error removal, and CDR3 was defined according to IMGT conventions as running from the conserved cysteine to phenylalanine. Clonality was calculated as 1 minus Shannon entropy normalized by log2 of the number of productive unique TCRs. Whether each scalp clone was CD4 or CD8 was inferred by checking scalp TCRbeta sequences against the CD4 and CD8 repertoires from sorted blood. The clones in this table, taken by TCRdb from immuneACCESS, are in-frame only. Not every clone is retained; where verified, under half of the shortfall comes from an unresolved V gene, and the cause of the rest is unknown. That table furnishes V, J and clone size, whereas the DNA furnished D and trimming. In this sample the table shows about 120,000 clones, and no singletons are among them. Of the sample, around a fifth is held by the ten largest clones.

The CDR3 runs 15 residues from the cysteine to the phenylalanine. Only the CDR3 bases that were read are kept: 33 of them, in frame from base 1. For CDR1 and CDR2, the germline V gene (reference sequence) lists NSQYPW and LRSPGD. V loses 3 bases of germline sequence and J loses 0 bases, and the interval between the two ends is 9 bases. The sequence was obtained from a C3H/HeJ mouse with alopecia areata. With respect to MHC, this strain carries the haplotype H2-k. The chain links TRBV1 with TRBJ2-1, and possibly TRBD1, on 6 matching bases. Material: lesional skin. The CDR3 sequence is CTCSATGDNYAEQFF. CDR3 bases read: TGCACCTGCAGTGCGACAGGTGATAACTATGCT.